A selection of T cell receptor beta chains follows, all from one sample in a study of T cells in Graves' hyperthyroidism and ophthalmopathy. TCRdb recomputed calls from the multiplex PCR reads with MiXCR, one row per CDR3 protein. The profile shows 250,000 to 350,000 distinct CDR3 sequences, roughly 22% of them singletons. Material: blood. The origin of the receptors is a man between 25 and 39 years old with Graves' ophthalmopathy. The CDR3 runs from the conserved cysteine through the conserved F or W. The D gene is left open where the match is weak. Clone size appears in some rows only: once, few, many, or a class for an expanded clone.

cdr3_nt: TGTGCCAGCAGCTCTTGGACTAGTTCTTACGAGCAGTACTTC; cdr3_aa: CASSSWTSSYEQYF; clone_size: few; d_call: TRBD2; v_call: TRBV5-5; j_call: TRBJ2-7
cdr3_nt: TGTGCCAGCAGCGTCTCGGGAGATACGCAGTATTTT; cdr3_aa: CASSVSGDTQYF; clone_size: many; d_call: -; v_call: TRBV2; j_call: TRBJ2-3
cdr3_nt: TGTGCCAGCAGTTACGCCAACTGGGGGCGCCAAGAGACCCAGTACTTC; cdr3_aa: CASSYANWGRQETQYF; clone_size: few; d_call: -; v_call: TRBV6-5; j_call: TRBJ2-5
cdr3_nt: TGTGCCAGCAGCGGGACAGGGGATCAGCCCCAGCATTTT; cdr3_aa: CASSGTGDQPQHF; clone_size: few; d_call: TRBD1; v_call: TRBV28; j_call: TRBJ1-5
cdr3_nt: TGTGCCAGCAGCCAAGTTCGCGGGAGGTACGAGCAGTACTTC; cdr3_aa: CASSQVRGRYEQYF; clone_size: many; d_call: TRBD2; v_call: TRBV3-1; j_call: TRBJ2-7
cdr3_nt: TGTGCCAGCAGCGTAGCGGGCGACGCCGCCACCGGGGAGCTGTTTTTT; cdr3_aa: CASSVAGDAATGELFF; clone_size: few; d_call: -; v_call: TRBV9; j_call: TRBJ2-2
cdr3_nt: TGCGCCAGCAGCTTGTCGAAAACCCTTGGGGTCTACAATGAGCAGTTCTTC; cdr3_aa: CASSLSKTLGVYNEQFF; clone_size: many; d_call: -; v_call: TRBV5-1; j_call: TRBJ2-1
cdr3_nt: TGTGCCAGCAGTCCCCCCGGACAGGCAACCACCTACGAGCAGTACTTC; cdr3_aa: CASSPPGQATTYEQYF; clone_size: many; d_call: TRBD1; v_call: TRBV28; j_call: TRBJ2-7
cdr3_nt: TGCGCCAGCAGCTCAGAAAGGGATGAAAAACTGTTTTTT; cdr3_aa: CASSSERDEKLFF; clone_size: -; d_call: -; v_call: TRBV5-1; j_call: TRBJ1-4
cdr3_nt: TGTGCCAGCAGCTTAAATCGGGCGAATAATGAGCAGTTCTTC; cdr3_aa: CASSLNRANNEQFF; clone_size: -; d_call: -; v_call: TRBV11-1; j_call: TRBJ2-1
cdr3_nt: TGTGCCAGCAGCTTGGGGCCCGGAAACACCATATATTTT; cdr3_aa: CASSLGPGNTIYF; clone_size: few; d_call: -; v_call: TRBV7-3; j_call: TRBJ1-3